This T cell receptor beta chain was identified during a study of Ad26.COV2.S vaccination and SARS-CoV-2 variants. Broader study findings: Vaccine and placebo recipients had comparable breadth of non-spike TCRs.

Documented treatment: some 19 received Ad26.COV2.S at low or high dose, single or two shots; 5 received placebo; per-sample allocation not given. Sampling happened 63 days after the first vaccine or placebo injection. Method: immunoSEQ multiplex PCR; TCRdb's copy keeps in-frame clones and lacks some. Altogether around 320,000 clones are present, roughly 84% being singletons, with the ten largest covering about 3.4%. This CDR3 spans 15 amino acids. V lost 2 bases to trimming and J lost 4 bases, with 15 bases between them. CDR1 MNHEY and CDR2 SMNVEV come from the germline V gene (reference sequence). A remark on this clone: Its target is unknown.

The TCR originated in a person aged 18-65 years who received the Ad26.COV2.S COVID-19 vaccine or a placebo. The sample consisted of peripheral blood, taken in a trial of Ad26.COV2.S vaccine versus placebo. The chain uses TRBV27 and TRBJ2-7, with D perhaps being TRBD1 or TRBD2 (5 bases each). CDR3 nucleotide sequence: TGTGCCAGCAGTTTAAGTGGGGGTAGCCAGTACGAGCAGTACTTC. It translates to CASSLSGGSQYEQYF.